The 17 T cell receptor beta chains listed next were all sequenced from one sample in a study of regulatory T cells in long-lasting Graves disease. Time point in this sample: newly diagnosed GD, antithyroid drugs for less than 3 months. Following extraction of RNA from PBMCs, that RNA was used to make the TCR library. Sequencing libraries for TCR beta were prepared with iRepertoire HTBI primers and Arm-PCR of CDR3 regions. A single record per CDR3 protein comes from TCRdb applying MiXCR to the multiplex PCR reads. Seen here are 350,000 to 550,000 distinct CDR3 sequences, around 15% observed once, and the top ten hold about a sixth. These data were also filed under a second study, of T cells in Graves' hyperthyroidism and ophthalmopathy.

The input for sequencing was peripheral blood mononuclear cells (PBMCs), taken at new diagnosis, from a patient treated with antithyroid drugs. The receptor set was obtained from a woman in her fifties or sixties with Graves disease.

The chain carries TRBV18 and TRBJ1-1, with D perhaps TRBD1 (5 bases). Germline values: CDR1 KGHSH, CDR2 LQKENI. Trimming removed 3 bases at V and 7 bases at J, with 21 bases between. This CDR3 comprises 16 residues. CDR3 sequence: CASSPLPSRGPLEAFF. The DNA of the CDR3 is TGTGCCAGCTCACCGCTTCCAAGTAGGGGACCGCTTGAAGCTTTCTTT.

The chain employs TRBV6-5 and TRBJ1-2; the D gene is possibly TRBD1 (6 bases). Germline V gene data show CDR1 as MNHEY and CDR2 as SVGAGI. This CDR3 is built from 13 residues. V shed 1 base and J shed 5 bases, with 8 bases lying between them. The CDR3 coding sequence is TGTGCCAGCAGTTACTTGGGACATTATGGCTACACCTTC. Translating gives CASSYLGHYGYTF.

Points on this clonotype: It may be a read error: a sequence one base away is much more abundant. The conserved final phenylalanine or tryptophan is absent from the CDR3, which likely points to a read error. The CDR3 DNA reads as TGTGCCAGCTCCTCGGATAACTATGGCTACACCTCC. Protein sequence: CASSSDNYGYTS. The chain has TRBV12-3 or TRBV12-4 and TRBJ1-2, with D unresolved. V was clipped by 8 bases and J by 1 base, with 8 bases between them. The CDR3 runs 12 residues.

This clonotype has at least ten counts. The gene calls are TRBV12-3 or TRBV12-4 and TRBJ1-2; D not resolved. The CDR3 totals 14 residues. Trimming shortened V by 4 bases and J by 4 bases, and 13 bases separated the two germline ends. The CDR3 sequence is CASSSPDGPYGYTF. For the CDR3, the DNA is TGTGCCAGCAGTTCCCCGGACGGCCCCTATGGCTACACCTTC.

In its sample, this clonotype was seen a few times. This chain connects TRBV24-1 to TRBJ2-5; 14 positions match TRBD2. Germline V lookup: CDR1 KGHDR, CDR2 SFDVKD. The CDR3 runs to 17 residues. With V trimmed by 4 bases and J by 4 bases, 7 bases remained unmatched. The chain's CDR3 is CATSDHGLAGGGETQYF. Written as DNA, the CDR3 is TGTGCCACCAGTGACCACGGACTAGCGGGAGGAGGAGAGACCCAGTACTTC.

This clonotype was counted many times. The rearrangement links TRBV7-9 to TRBJ2-3; 11 bases align to TRBD2. CDR3 size: 16 residues. The V and J ends lost 4 bases and 0 bases, in that order; junction bases with no gene match: 3. Germline assignment: CDR1 SEHNR and CDR2 FQNEAQ (reference sequence). The CDR3, as DNA: TGTGCCAGCAGCTCTAGCGGGAGGTCTAGCACAGATACGCAGTATTTT. Encoded protein: CASSSSGRSSTDTQYF.

The CDR3 DNA reads TGTGCCAGCAGCCTACGAACTAGCGGGGCAAACACCGGGGAGCTGTTTTTT. Its translation is CASSLRTSGANTGELFF. This rearrangement joins TRBV13 to TRBJ2-2; 10 nucleotides agree with TRBD2. V dropped 5 bases and J dropped 2; count of bases not matched to a gene: 8. Germline CDR1 reads PRHDT; CDR2 reads FYEKMQ (reference sequence). The CDR3 has 17 amino acids.

Turning to this clonotype: With a much larger clone just one base away, this may be a read error. This CDR3 fails to terminate in the conserved phenylalanine or tryptophan, so it likely reflects a read error. The J gene is TRBJ2-1, the V gene TRBV13; D is ambiguous. The germline gives CDR1 PRHDT, CDR2 FYEKMQ (reference sequence). This CDR3 region has 13 residues. The V gene lost 5 bases and the J gene lost 8 bases, with 13 bases spanning the gap. The CDR3 DNA sequence: TGTGCCAGCAGCATTTCACCCTCCGATGAGCAGTTCTTG. Its translation: CASSISPSDEQFL.

Turning to this clonotype: With a much larger clone just one base away, this may be a read error. The V and J genes are TRBV11-2 and TRBJ2-7; D ambiguous. This CDR3 has 11 residues. The V gene lost 11 bases and the J gene lost 4 bases, with 12 bases spanning the gap. The germline V gene encodes CDR1 SGHAT and CDR2 FQNNGV. The CDR3 here is CAGKIQYEQYF. CDR3 nucleotide sequence: TGTGCCGGCAAAATCCAATACGAGCAGTACTTC.

The chain links TRBV24-1 to TRBJ2-1, with no clear D. Trimming cost V 4 bases and J 6 bases, with 6 bases left between them. There are 12 residues in the CDR3. Germline loops: CDR1 KGHDR, CDR2 SFDVKD. The CDR3 DNA sequence: TGTGCCACCAGTGACACTTCCAATGAGCAGTTCTTC. Translating it yields CATSDTSNEQFF.

The J gene is TRBJ2-1, the V gene TRBV5-6, with 8 bases that match TRBD2. With 3 bases clipped from V and 5 bases from J, the junction kept 7 bases outside the gene matches. The germline V gene has CDR1 SGHDT and CDR2 YYEEEE. This CDR3 is built from 15 residues. The chain's CDR3 is CASSSGGAGDNEQFF. The CDR3 nucleotides are TGTGCCAGCAGCTCGGGGGGGGCAGGGGACAATGAGCAGTTCTTC.

With respect to this clonotype: A much larger clonotype is one base distant, so this may be a read error. V usage is TRBV11-2 and J usage is TRBJ2-3; TRBD2 matches at 8 bases. Germline CDR1 SGHAT, CDR2 FQNNGV. CDR3 length equals 20 residues. The DNA of the CDR3 is TGTACCAGCAGCTTAGATCCCCGTGAAGGGGCGGGAGGACGCACAGATACGCAGTATTTT. It is translated as CTSSLDPREGAGGRTDTQYF.

This clonotype was seen ten or more times. This chain links TRBV28 with TRBJ2-2; D is unclear. Germline V gene data show CDR1 as MDHEN and CDR2 as SYDVKM. The CDR3 contains 13 residues. The V end was cut by 2 bases, the J end by 6 bases, with 7 bases between. CDR3 nucleotides: TGTGCCAGCAGTTTACAGGCGCCCGGGGAGCTGTTTTTT. Translation gives CASSLQAPGELFF.

The chain employs TRBV6-1 and TRBJ2-2; D could derive from TRBD1 or TRBD2 (5 bases each). CDR1 is MNHNS, CDR2 SASEGT, per germline. V was pared by 8 bases and J by 6 bases, with 16 bases between. This CDR3 has 14 residues. CDR3 DNA sequence: TGTGCCAGCGGGTCGGGGCCTTTCCCCGGGGAGCTGTTTTTT. Translating it yields CASGSGPFPGELFF.

This clonotype came up many times. The chain has TRBV6-1 and TRBJ2-7; tentative D call: TRBD2 (6 bases). V dropped 6 bases and J dropped 3 bases, with 12 bases sitting between them. Germline CDR1 and CDR2: MNHNS and SASEGT. This CDR3 has 13 amino acids. CDR3 DNA sequence: TGTGCCAGCAGGAGAGCGGGTTACTACGAGCAGTACTTC. This encodes CASRRAGYYEQYF.

The chain has TRBV28 and TRBJ1-1; no clear D. The V end lost 2 bases, the J end lost 6 bases, and 16 bases lay between the germline ends. The CDR3 is 15 residues long. Germline CDR1 is MDHEN and CDR2 is SYDVKM. Here the CDR3 DNA reads TGTGCCAGCAGTTTAACAACCATATCGACCGCTGAAGCTTTCTTT. This gives the protein CASSLTTISTAEAFF.

Notes on this clonotype: A single base is all that separates this from a far larger clone, so a read error is likely. This chain joins TRBV3-1 and TRBJ2-7; possibly TRBD2 for D (6 bases). Trimming removed 4 bases at V and 7 bases at J, with 17 bases between. This CDR3 spans 14 amino acids. CDR1 and CDR2 (germline): LGHDT, YNNKEL (reference sequence). The CDR3 region is CASSRSGIDNEQYF. CDR3 sequence (DNA): TGTGCCAGCAGCCGTAGCGGAATAGACAATGAGCAGTACTTC.